The sequence of this T cell receptor (beta chain) was determined in a study of immune evolution from preneoplasia to lung adenocarcinoma. On this clone itself: The antigen remains unidentified.

Patient tissue came from resections in Japan or China, 2014–2017. Here immunoSEQ multiplex PCR was the method, and the copy in TCRdb shows in-frame clones only, minus some. The profile covers more than 4,000 clones, with 65% to 80% appearing a single time and 5.5% to 8% taken by the ten largest. Findings and limits, study-wide: Top clone share appeared to fall from AAH through AIS, MIA, adenocarcinoma.

The TCR was taken from a person aged 45-69 years with lung adenocarcinoma. Sequences were obtained from FFPE minimally invasive lung adenocarcinoma tissue.

The CDR3 loop reads CARAGTVTYEQYF. The CDR3 DNA reads TGCGCCCGCGCCGGGACGGTGACTTACGAGCAGTACTTC. The V and J genes are TRBV23-1 and TRBJ2-7; the D call may be TRBD1 or TRBD2 (5 bases each). TRBV23-1 is an ORF; its function is uncertain. Trimming shortened V by 11 bases and J by 4 bases, and 18 bases separated the two germline ends. The CDR3 length is 13 residues.